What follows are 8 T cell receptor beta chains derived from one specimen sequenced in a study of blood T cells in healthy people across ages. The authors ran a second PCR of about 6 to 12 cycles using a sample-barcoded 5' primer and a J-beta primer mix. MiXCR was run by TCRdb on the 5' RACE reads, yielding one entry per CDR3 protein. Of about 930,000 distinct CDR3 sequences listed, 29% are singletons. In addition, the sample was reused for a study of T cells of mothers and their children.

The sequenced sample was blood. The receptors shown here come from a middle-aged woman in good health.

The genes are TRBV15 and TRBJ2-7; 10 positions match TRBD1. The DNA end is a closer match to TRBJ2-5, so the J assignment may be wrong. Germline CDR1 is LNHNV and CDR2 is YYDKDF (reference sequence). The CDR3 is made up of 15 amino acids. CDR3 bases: TGTGCCACCAGCAGTGGACAGGGGGAGAGAGAGACCCAGTACTTC. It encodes CATSSGQGERETQYF.

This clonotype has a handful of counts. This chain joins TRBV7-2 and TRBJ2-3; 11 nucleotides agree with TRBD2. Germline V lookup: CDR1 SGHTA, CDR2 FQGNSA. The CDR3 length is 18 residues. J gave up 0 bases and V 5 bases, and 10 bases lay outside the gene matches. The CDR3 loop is CASSIFSGGAYSTDTQYF. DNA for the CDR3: TGTGCCAGCAGCATCTTTAGCGGGGGGGCTTACAGCACAGATACGCAGTATTTT.

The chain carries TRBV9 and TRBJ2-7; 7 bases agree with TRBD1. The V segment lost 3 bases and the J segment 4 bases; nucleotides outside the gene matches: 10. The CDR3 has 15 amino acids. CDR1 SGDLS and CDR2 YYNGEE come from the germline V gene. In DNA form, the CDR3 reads TGTGCCAGCAGCGCTGGCGGGCAGGGGGATTACGAGCAGTACTTC. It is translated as CASSAGGQGDYEQYF.

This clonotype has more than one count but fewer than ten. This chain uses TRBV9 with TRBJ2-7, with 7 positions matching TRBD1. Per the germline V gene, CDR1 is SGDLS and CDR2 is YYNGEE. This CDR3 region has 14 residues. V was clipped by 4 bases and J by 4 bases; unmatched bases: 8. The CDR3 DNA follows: TGTGCCAGCAGCTTTTCCGGGACAGATTACGAGCAGTACTTC. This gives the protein CASSFSGTDYEQYF.

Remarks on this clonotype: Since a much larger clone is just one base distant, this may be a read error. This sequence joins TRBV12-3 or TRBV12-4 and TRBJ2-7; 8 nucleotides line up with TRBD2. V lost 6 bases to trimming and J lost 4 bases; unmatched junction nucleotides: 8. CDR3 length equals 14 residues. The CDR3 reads CASRWGLGSYEQYF. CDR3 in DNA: TGTGCCAGCAGATGGGGACTAGGGTCTTACGAGCAGTACTTC.

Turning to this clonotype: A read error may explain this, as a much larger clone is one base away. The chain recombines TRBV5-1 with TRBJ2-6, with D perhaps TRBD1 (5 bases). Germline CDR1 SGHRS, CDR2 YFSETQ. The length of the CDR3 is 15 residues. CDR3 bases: TGCGCCAGCAGATTAGACTTCTCTGGGGCCAACGTCCGGACTTTC. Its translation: CASRLDFSGANVRTF.

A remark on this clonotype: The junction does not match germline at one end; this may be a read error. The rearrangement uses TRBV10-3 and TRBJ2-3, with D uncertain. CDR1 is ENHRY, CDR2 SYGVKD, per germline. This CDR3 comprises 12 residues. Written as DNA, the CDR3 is TGTGCCATCAGGGAGTCAATGGATACGCAGTATTTT. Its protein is CAIRESMDTQYF.

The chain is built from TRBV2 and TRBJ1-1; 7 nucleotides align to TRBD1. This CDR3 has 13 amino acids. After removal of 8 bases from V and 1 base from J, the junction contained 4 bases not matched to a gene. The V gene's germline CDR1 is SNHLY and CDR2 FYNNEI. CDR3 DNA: TGTGCCAGCCGACAGGGCCAGAACACTGAAGCTTTCTTT. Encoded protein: CASRQGQNTEAFF.